The 2 T cell receptor beta chains in this list originate from one sample, sequenced in a study of blood T cell repertoires in COVID-19. Sequencing was performed with immunoSEQ multiplex PCR; in TCRdb, only in-frame clones are kept and a portion is missing. This table has some 340,000 clones, around nine tenths appearing once. Sequenced input: PBMCs or T cells enriched from blood (not recorded which). These receptors were obtained from a woman aged 25 to 39 who had been exposed to COVID-19.

The rearrangement links TRBV7-9 to TRBJ2-7; 9 bases are shared with TRBD1. V lost 5 bases and J lost 4; bases outside the gene matches: 6. The germline gives CDR1 SEHNR, CDR2 FQNEAQ (reference sequence). The CDR3 has 14 amino acids. Here the CDR3 reads CASSPGQGQYEQYF. CDR3 nucleotide sequence: TGTGCCAGCAGCCCCGGACAGGGGCAGTACGAGCAGTACTTC.

The chain recombines TRBV5-1 with TRBJ1-2, with 9 nucleotides matching TRBD1. From germline, CDR1 is SGHRS and CDR2 YFSETQ. Trimming at V came to 4 bases and at J to 8 bases, leaving 12 bases not matched to a gene. The CDR3 consists of 15 residues. The DNA for the CDR3 is TGCGCCAGCAGCCCTTTTCCGGGACAGGGTGAGGGCTACACCTTC. Translated: CASSPFPGQGEGYTF.